This T cell receptor (beta chain) comes out of a study of blood T cell repertoires in COVID-19. Across the whole study: T cells, B-cell-depleted T cells, or PBMCs provided the cDNA or gDNA that served as material.

A few counts support this clone. The CDR3 runs 14 residues. Germline CDR1 is KGHSH and CDR2 is LQKENI. Deletions cut 4 bases from V and 5 bases from J, with 14 bases between. The authors' processing: Amplified reference gene primers provided the basis for estimating nucleated cell counts. Sequencing used immunoSEQ multiplex PCR; TCRdb keeps in-frame clones, though not all of them. That table gives V, J and clone size, and the DNA gave D and trimming. The data contain 270,000 or so clones, about 91% of them singletons. The clonotype comes from a woman in her thirties or forties with acute COVID-19. The rearrangement links TRBV18 to TRBJ1-1; D may be TRBD1 (6 bases). The sample consisted of PBMCs or T cells enriched from blood (not recorded which). The CDR3 DNA reads as TGTGCCAGCTCACGCGGACAGAAAAGAACTGAAGCTTTCTTT. It is translated as CASSRGQKRTEAFF.